This TCR beta chain was documented in a study of T cells in localized non-small cell lung cancer. TCRdb's table, derived via immunoSEQ multiplex PCR, lists solely in-frame clones and lacks some. Among about 76,000 clones listed, 70% to 85% were seen once. Worth noting for this clone: As yet, its antigen is unknown.

Study-wide results and limits: There were a median around 57 of the top 100 tumor clones appearing in adjacent lung.

CDR1 is MNHNY, CDR2 SVGAGI, per germline (reference sequence). V shed 0 bases and J shed 2 bases, with 9 bases lying between them. The CDR3 totals 15 residues. The sample here was peripheral blood, taken before any cancer treatment. The V gene is TRBV6-6, the J gene TRBJ2-3; D possibly matches TRBD1 or TRBD2 (5 bases each). The TCR was taken from a female donor older than 55 with stage I lung adenocarcinoma. The DNA for the CDR3 is TGTGCCAGCAGTTACTCGGGACCGATCACAGATACGCAGTATTTT. Translated, it gives CASSYSGPITDTQYF.